The 27 T cell receptor beta chains presented below share a single source sample, sequenced in a study of cytomegalovirus exposure and HLA in healthy donors. PCR was performed using 60 Vbeta and 13 Jbeta primers. Clones were read by immunoSEQ multiplex PCR, and TCRdb kept only the in-frame ones, dropping some. The table shows some 150,000 clones, with roughly three fifths occurring only once. The sequencing sample was made of PBMCs. The receptors come from a woman in her thirties or forties in good health and CMV-seronegative.

This clone was detected a few times. The chain carries TRBV5-4 and TRBJ1-4; 8 positions agree with TRBD1. The junction had 10 bases not matched to a gene; V was cut back by 1 base and J by 14 bases. Germline lookup yields CDR1 SGHNT and CDR2 YYREEE (reference sequence). The CDR3 spans 14 residues. The CDR3 DNA follows: TGTGCCAGCAGCTTGACAGGGGGAAAATCGGATCTGTTTTTT. It encodes CASSLTGGKSDLFF.

The V and J genes are TRBV6-6 and TRBJ2-5; 7 bases fit TRBD1. Germline trimming cut 5 bases from V and 4 bases from J; bases unmatched to any gene: 4. CDR3 length: 13 amino acids. Germline-derived CDR1 and CDR2 are MNHNY and SVGAGI (reference sequence). CDR3 sequence: CASSRGGRETQYF. The CDR3 DNA reads TGTGCCAGCAGTCGAGGGGGCCGAGAGACCCAGTACTTC.

The chain employs TRBV5-1 and TRBJ2-7; 7 bases are shared with TRBD2. Germline CDR1 and CDR2: SGHRS and YFSETQ. The junction had 6 bases not matched to a gene; V was cut back by 0 bases and J by 3 bases. The CDR3 has 15 amino acids. The CDR3 loop reads CASSLGRGGNYEQYF. The CDR3 DNA reads as TGCGCCAGCAGCTTGGGTCGCGGGGGAAACTACGAGCAGTACTTC. Full variable domain (rest looked up from reference TRBV5-1 and TRBJ2-7): KAGVTQTPRYLIKTRGQQVTLSCSPISGHRSVSWYQQTPGQGLQFLFEYFSETQRNKGNFPGRFSGRQFSNSRSEMNVSTLELGDSALYLCASSLGRGGNYEQYFGPGTRLTVT.

The gene calls are TRBV14 and TRBJ1-3, with D perhaps TRBD1 (6 bases). Trimming took 8 bases from V and 2 from J, leaving 13 bases between them. Germline-derived CDR1 and CDR2 are SGHDN and FVKESK. This CDR3 has 14 residues. CDR3 region: CASGTGLAGNTIYF. The CDR3 DNA is TGTGCCAGCGGAACAGGGCTTGCTGGAAACACCATATATTTT.

The chain joins TRBV27 to TRBJ1-2, with TRBD1 matching 10 bases. The CDR3 is 16 amino acids. CDR1 and CDR2 (germline): MNHEY, SMNVEV (reference sequence). The junction had 12 bases not matched to a gene; V was cut back by 5 bases and J by 6 bases. CDR3 sequence: CASSPYNPGTGDGYTF. For the CDR3, the DNA is TGTGCCAGCAGTCCTTACAATCCCGGGACAGGGGATGGCTACACCTTC.

The genes are TRBV10-2 and TRBJ1-1, with 9 bases identical to TRBD1. Per germline, CDR1 WSHSY and CDR2 SAAADI. V lost 6 bases, J lost 0 bases, and 5 bases stayed unmatched. The CDR3 extends over 15 amino acids. The CDR3 is CASRDRGRLNTEAFF. The CDR3 region has the DNA TGCGCCAGCAGGGACAGGGGTCGTTTGAACACTGAAGCTTTCTTT.

This clone was detected only a few times. This chain links TRBV5-1 with TRBJ1-5, with 9 bases aligning to TRBD1. Germline V gene lookup returns CDR1 SGHRS and CDR2 YFSETQ. The ends lost 4 bases at V and 6 bases at J; junction bases unmatched: 8. The CDR3 is 15 amino acids. The CDR3 spells CASSPQGAIGQPQHF. The DNA of the CDR3 is TGCGCCAGCAGCCCACAGGGGGCGATTGGTCAGCCCCAGCATTTT.

The chain recombines TRBV5-6 with TRBJ1-2; TRBD1 is a possible D gene (6 bases). V was clipped by 0 bases and J by 3 bases, with 15 bases between them. The CDR3 sequence is 16 residues long. CDR1 is SGHDT, CDR2 YYEEEE, per germline. The CDR3 protein is CASSLGRSGDYYGYTF. CDR3 nucleotide sequence: TGTGCCAGCAGCTTGGGGCGGTCAGGGGATTACTATGGCTACACCTTC.

The rearrangement links TRBV29-1 to TRBJ2-4, with D tentatively TRBD2 (6 bases). V lost 5 bases and J lost 0, with 11 bases in between. Germline V gene sequence: CDR1 SQVTM, CDR2 ANQGSEA. The CDR3 totals 14 residues. The CDR3 coding sequence is TGCAGCGTTTGGGGCGGGATAGCCAAAAACATTCAGTACTTC. This gives the protein CSVWGGIAKNIQYF.

Written as DNA, the CDR3 is TGTGCCAGCAGCCAAGGGACTACCTCTTACAATGAGCAGTTCTTC. Its translation is CASSQGTTSYNEQFF. This rearrangement joins TRBV4-2 to TRBJ2-1; the D gene is possibly TRBD2 (6 bases). This CDR3 is 15 amino acids long. The V gene's germline CDR1 is LGHNA and CDR2 YNFKEQ. Trimming stripped 1 base from V and 4 bases from J, with 11 bases between.

V usage is TRBV5-1 and J usage is TRBJ2-2; D gene ambiguous. The germline CDR1 and CDR2 sequences are SGHRS and YFSETQ. V lost 4 bases, J lost 5 bases, and 12 bases lay in between. This CDR3 has 14 residues. Here the CDR3 DNA reads TGCGCCAGCAGCCCCGGGTCCGAGACCGGGGAGCTGTTTTTT. This sequence encodes CASSPGSETGELFF.

This clone has a handful of counts. The chain carries TRBV5-8 and TRBJ1-1; tentative D call: TRBD1 (6 bases). This CDR3 contains 13 residues. The germline CDR1 and CDR2 sequences are SGHTS and YDEGEE. Trimming removed 3 bases from V and 5 bases from J, with 11 bases in between. CDR3 DNA sequence: TGTGCCAGCAGCTGGAAAGGGACAACTGAAGCTTTCTTT. As protein: CASSWKGTTEAFF.

The genes are TRBV7-8 and TRBJ2-5; 11 positions match TRBD2. CDR1 is SGHVS, CDR2 FQNEAQ, per germline. The CDR3 covers 15 residues. Germline trimming cut 3 bases from V and 4 bases from J; bases unmatched to any gene: 4. The CDR3 DNA reads TGTGCCAGCAGCTTTGGGACTAGCGGTCGAGAGACCCAGTACTTC. It translates to CASSFGTSGRETQYF.

The genes are TRBV30 and TRBJ1-2; TRBD1 agrees at 9 bases. From germline, CDR1 is GTSNPN and CDR2 SVGIG (reference sequence). This CDR3 contains 13 residues. Germline trimming cut 3 bases from V and 7 bases from J; bases unmatched to any gene: 6. The CDR3 region has the DNA TGTGCCTGGAGCGGGGACAGGGAAGTTGGCTACACCTTC. This sequence encodes CAWSGDREVGYTF.

The chain employs TRBV7-9 and TRBJ2-2; 9 bases are a match to TRBD1. Germline V CDR1 and CDR2: SEHNR, FQNEAQ (reference sequence). With 0 bases clipped from V and 4 bases from J, the junction kept 6 bases outside the gene matches. The CDR3 contains 17 residues. In DNA form, the CDR3 reads TGTGCCAGCAGCTTAGCTGGGACAGGGAGGTTCACCGGGGAGCTGTTTTTT. It encodes CASSLAGTGRFTGELFF.

The chain uses TRBV28 and TRBJ2-2; D gene ambiguous. V was shortened by 8 bases and J by 0 bases, with 16 bases between the two germline ends. The germline gives CDR1 MDHEN, CDR2 SYDVKM. The CDR3 extends over 16 amino acids. The CDR3 DNA reads TGTGCCAGCCTCAAAAACGCGATCGCGAACACCGGGGAGCTGTTTTTT. Translated, it gives CASLKNAIANTGELFF.

This clone has a count of ten or more. The chain uses TRBV6-4 and TRBJ2-2; 12 nucleotides match TRBD2. Germline V gene sequence: CDR1 MRHNA, CDR2 SNTAGT. The CDR3 contains 15 residues. Trimming at V came to 4 bases and at J to 3 bases, leaving 0 bases not matched to a gene. In DNA, the CDR3 is TGTGCCAGCAGTGGGACTAGCGGGGACACCGGGGAGCTGTTTTTT. This gives the protein CASSGTSGDTGELFF.

With regard to this clone: This same CDR3 is encoded by further DNA sequences in the sample. The chain couples TRBV5-6 to TRBJ1-1, with D tentatively TRBD1 (6 bases). Germline V gene sequence: CDR1 SGHDT, CDR2 YYEEEE. Trimming took off 3 bases at V and 5 bases at J, with 14 bases between the two ends. The CDR3 is 14 residues long. This chain's CDR3 is CASSSTGSRTEAFF. The CDR3 region has the DNA TGTGCCAGCAGCTCTACAGGGTCTAGGACTGAAGCTTTCTTT.

V gene TRBV5-3 combines with J gene TRBJ1-1, with no clear D. TRBV5-3 qualifies as an ORF whose function is uncertain. V gave up 2 bases and J gave up 6 bases, with 20 bases separating them. This CDR3 spans 16 amino acids. CDR3 sequence (DNA): TGTGCCAGAAGCTTAGCGACTAAGAACGCGTACCCTGAAGCTTTCTTT. Translation: CARSLATKNAYPEAFF.

With regard to this clone: An end of the junction differs from the germline gene, which may be a read error. The rearrangement joins TRBV6-1 to TRBJ2-7; D is possibly TRBD1 (6 bases). Germline CDR1 reads MNHNS; CDR2 reads SASEGT. The CDR3 is made up of 15 amino acids. The CDR3 protein is CASSEWQGNSYEQHF. The CDR3 DNA reads as TGTGCCAGCAGTGAATGGCAGGGGAACTCCTACGAGCAGCACTTC.

The gene calls are TRBV28 and TRBJ1-1; D ambiguous. V lost 6 bases and J lost 0, with 14 bases in between. The CDR3 totals 15 residues. Per the germline V gene, CDR1 is MDHEN and CDR2 is SYDVKM. CDR3 sequence reads: CASSLTGSLNTEAFF. CDR3 bases: TGTGCCAGCAGCTTAACCGGGAGCCTGAACACTGAAGCTTTCTTT.

Concerning this clone itself: Other DNA sequences in this specimen translate into the identical CDR3. The V gene is TRBV27, the J gene TRBJ1-6; 7 bases are a match to TRBD1. V lost 5 bases to trimming and J lost 9 bases; unmatched junction nucleotides: 4. Germline CDR1 and CDR2: MNHEY and SMNVEV (reference sequence). The CDR3 contains 13 residues. This CDR3 is CASSLDRVSPLHF. The DNA for the CDR3 is TGTGCCAGCAGTCTAGACAGGGTTTCACCCCTCCACTTT.

The chain uses TRBV15 and TRBJ2-5; 7 nucleotides agree with TRBD1. Germline V gene lookup returns CDR1 LNHNV and CDR2 YYDKDF (reference sequence). The V gene end was trimmed by 1 base and the J gene end by 3 bases; junction bases not matched to a gene: 5. The CDR3 is made up of 15 amino acids. The DNA for the CDR3 is TGTGCCACCAGCAGAGCCCGACAGGGAGAAGAGACCCAGTACTTC. Protein sequence: CATSRARQGEETQYF.

This clone has just one count. The chain carries TRBV6-5 and TRBJ1-1; TRBD1 aligns across 9 bases. V lost 10 bases to trimming and J lost 4 bases; unmatched junction nucleotides: 10. This CDR3 is built from 14 residues. Germline V lookup: CDR1 MNHEY, CDR2 SVGAGI. The CDR3 DNA reads as TGTGCCATCGGGCGACAGGGGGTGGGCACTGAAGCTTTCTTT. This sequence encodes CAIGRQGVGTEAFF.

The chain joins TRBV7-9 to TRBJ1-2, with 7 nucleotides matching TRBD1. V dropped 1 base and J dropped 5; count of bases not matched to a gene: 7. CDR3 length: 15 residues. The germline CDR1 and CDR2 sequences are SEHNR and FQNEAQ (reference sequence). Here the CDR3 reads CASSLGDRPPYGYTF. CDR3 DNA: TGTGCCAGCAGCTTAGGGGACAGACCCCCATATGGCTACACCTTC.

This chain connects TRBV28 to TRBJ1-6, with 7 bases fitting TRBD1. The CDR3 consists of 16 residues. After removal of 6 bases from V and 7 bases from J, the junction contained 12 bases not matched to a gene. Germline CDR1 and CDR2: MDHEN and SYDVKM. CDR3 sequence: CASRDSQGTGNSPLHF. CDR3 nucleotides: TGTGCCAGCAGGGATTCACAGGGGACGGGGAATTCACCCCTCCACTTT.

CDR3 region: CASRGQGGPFF. The CDR3 DNA reads TGTGCCAGCAGGGGACAGGGGGGACCTTTCTTT. The chain employs TRBV28 and TRBJ1-1; TRBD1 aligns across 11 bases. This CDR3 region has 11 residues. The V and J ends lost 6 bases and 12 bases, in that order; junction bases with no gene match: 3. The germline gives CDR1 MDHEN, CDR2 SYDVKM.